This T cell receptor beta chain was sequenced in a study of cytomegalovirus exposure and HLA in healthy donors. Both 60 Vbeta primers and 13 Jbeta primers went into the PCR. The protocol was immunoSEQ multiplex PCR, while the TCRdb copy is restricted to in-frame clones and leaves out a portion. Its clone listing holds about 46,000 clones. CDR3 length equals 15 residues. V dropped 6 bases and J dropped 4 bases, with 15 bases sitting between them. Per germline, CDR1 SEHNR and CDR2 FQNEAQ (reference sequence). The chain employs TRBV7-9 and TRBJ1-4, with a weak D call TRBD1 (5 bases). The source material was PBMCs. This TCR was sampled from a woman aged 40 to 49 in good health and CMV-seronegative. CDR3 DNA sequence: TGTGCCAGCAGTGCCACCGGGGGTTATAATGAAAAACTGTTTTTT. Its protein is CASSATGGYNEKLFF. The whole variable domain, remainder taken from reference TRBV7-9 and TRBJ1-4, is DTGVSQNPRHKITKRGQNVTFRCDPISEHNRLYWYRQTLGQGPEFLTYFQNEAQLEKSRLLSDRFSAERPKGSFSTLEIQRTEQGDSAMYLCASSATGGYNEKLFFGSGTQLSVL.